This TCR beta chain was identified during a study of prognosis after radiotherapy for stage I lung cancer. Study-level background: All of the enrolled patients had stage I non-small cell lung cancer, and they joined between April 2018 and 2019. With stereotactic body radiotherapy, no patient received any concurrent therapy.

The CDR3 length is 13 residues. V lost 3 bases, J lost 4 bases, and 9 bases lay in between. Looked up from germline, CDR1 is MNHEY and CDR2 is SMNVEV (reference sequence). Blood was drawn (around 6.5 milliliters of peripheral blood) at each of two time points. This clonotype was recorded many times. Amplification of TCR beta CDR3 from genomic DNA used two-round multiplex PCR. First-round PCR, the initial amplification, used primers specific to each TRBV and TRBJ gene. TCRdb ran MiXCR on the multiplex PCR reads and lists one entry per CDR3 protein. The sample contains about 22,000 distinct CDR3 sequences, about 40% of which appear only once.

The TCR sequence derives from a donor aged 50 or older with non-small cell lung cancer. This chain links TRBV27 with TRBJ2-5; D gene ambiguous. Sequenced here: PBMCs, sampled before or after stereotactic body radiation therapy (not recorded which). The chain's CDR3 is CASSFNRVETQYF. CDR3 DNA: TGTGCCAGCAGTTTTAATAGGGTAGAGACCCAGTACTTC.